The 30 T cell receptor beta chains given below trace back to one sample, sequenced in a study of CD4 T cells in relation to SARS-CoV-2 and coronaviruses. Here immunoSEQ multiplex PCR was the method, and the copy in TCRdb shows in-frame clones only, minus some. Of around 12,000 clones in the sample, more than 75% were seen once. The unexposed donors gave CD4+ T cells in 2011-2018, prior to COVID-19. CD4+ T cells were isolated from the cells after around eleven days of culture. Their recognized antigens are unknown. Sequenced input: CD4+ T cells from PBMCs, cultured in vitro. These receptors were obtained from a human donor in good health.

CDR3 nucleotide sequence: TGCAGCGTCCTCCAAGCGGGGGGGATCAATGAGCAGTTCTTC. Its protein product is CSVLQAGGINEQFF. The V gene is TRBV29-1, the J gene TRBJ2-1; 10 nucleotides line up with TRBD2. CDR1 SQVTM and CDR2 ANQGSEA come from the germline V gene. After removal of 6 bases from V and 6 bases from J, the junction contained 8 bases not matched to a gene. CDR3 length: 14 residues.

This chain joins TRBV10-3 and TRBJ2-3; TRBD1 agrees at 9 bases. The CDR3 consists of 18 residues. Germline assignment: CDR1 ENHRY and CDR2 SYGVKD. Trimming cost V 0 bases and J 0 bases; bases outside gene matches: 7. The CDR3, as DNA: TGTGCCATCAGTGAGTCCCGCGGACAGGGGCATAGCACAGATACGCAGTATTTT. As protein: CAISESRGQGHSTDTQYF.

The rearrangement links TRBV5-1 to TRBJ2-1; 10 nucleotides agree with TRBD2. CDR1 and CDR2 from the germline V gene are SGHRS and YFSETQ. CDR3 length equals 15 residues. The junction had 11 bases not matched to a gene; V was cut back by 4 bases and J by 10 bases. The chain's CDR3 is CASSPGLADEGEQFF. The DNA of the CDR3 is TGCGCCAGCAGCCCCGGACTAGCGGACGAGGGGGAGCAGTTCTTC.

The chain uses TRBV7-9 and TRBJ2-5, with a possible D match to TRBD2 (5 bases). The ends were cut back, 5 bases at V and 1 base at J, with 11 bases in the middle. The germline V gene encodes CDR1 SEHNR and CDR2 FQNEAQ (reference sequence). The CDR3 sequence is 14 residues long. The CDR3 loop reads CASSRLGSQETQYF. In DNA, the CDR3 is TGTGCCAGCAGCCGGCTGGGGAGCCAAGAGACCCAGTACTTC.

There are a few counts of this clone. The chain has TRBV4-2 and TRBJ1-2, with 10 bases lining up with TRBD1. Germline CDR1 reads LGHNA; CDR2 reads YNFKEQ. After removal of 1 base from V and 8 bases from J, the junction contained 10 bases not matched to a gene. The CDR3 spans 16 residues. As DNA, the CDR3 is TGTGCCAGCAGCCAAGGATTGGGACAGGGGCGAAGAGGCTACACCTTC. Amino acid sequence: CASSQGLGQGRRGYTF.

In the case of this clone: Other DNA sequences in this sample translate to the same CDR3. The chain combines TRBV29-1 with TRBJ1-2, with D unresolved. The length of the CDR3 is 12 residues. V shed 6 bases and J shed 1 base, with 9 bases lying between them. From germline, CDR1 is SQVTM and CDR2 ANQGSEA. CDR3 bases: TGCAGCGTCGATGACATTAACTATGGCTACACCTTC. As protein: CSVDDINYGYTF.

The chain uses TRBV3-1 (or the pseudogene TRBV3-2) and TRBJ2-5; no clear D. V dropped 1 base and J dropped 5 bases, with 11 bases sitting between them. There are 14 residues in the CDR3. Per germline, CDR1 LGHDT and CDR2 YNNKEL (reference sequence). DNA for the CDR3: TGTGCCAGCAGCCAAGTGAATCGATTCGAGACCCAGTACTTC. This encodes CASSQVNRFETQYF.

The chain carries TRBV27 and TRBJ1-2; D is undetermined. CDR3 size: 14 residues. Germline CDR1 and CDR2: MNHEY and SMNVEV (reference sequence). The V gene lost 5 bases and the J gene lost 7 bases, with 17 bases spanning the gap. The CDR3 protein is CASSLSTLLGGYTF. Written as DNA, the CDR3 is TGTGCCAGCAGTCTGTCCACCCTCCTGGGTGGCTACACCTTC.

This chain joins TRBV6-5 and TRBJ1-6; D might be TRBD1 (5 bases). Deletions cut 4 bases from V and 10 bases from J, with 14 bases between. Germline lookup yields CDR1 MNHEY and CDR2 SVGAGI. This CDR3 is built from 14 residues. CDR3: CASSSSGIWSPLHF. CDR3 DNA: TGTGCCAGCAGTTCATCAGGGATTTGGTCACCCCTCCACTTT.

The V call is TRBV19, the J call TRBJ1-1; D remains unclear. Looked up from germline, CDR1 is LNHDA and CDR2 is SQIVND (reference sequence). Trimming cost V 9 bases and J 4 bases, with 15 bases left between them. The CDR3 has 13 residues. The CDR3 here is CASQPEGGTEAFF. The CDR3 region has the DNA TGTGCCAGCCAGCCCGAAGGAGGCACTGAAGCTTTCTTT.

The chain joins TRBV11-2 to TRBJ1-4, with 9 bases fitting TRBD1. Germline loops: CDR1 SGHAT, CDR2 FQNNGV. CDR3 length equals 14 residues. Trimming cost V 5 bases and J 8 bases; bases outside gene matches: 6. The CDR3 nucleotides are TGTGCCAGCAGCCCGAACAGGGGGCGAGAAAAACTGTTTTTT. The encoded protein is CASSPNRGREKLFF.

This clone came up once. This chain links TRBV7-2 with TRBJ2-7, with 10 nucleotides matching TRBD1. This CDR3 is 15 amino acids long. CDR1 and CDR2 (germline): SGHTA, FQGNSA. V shed 6 bases and J 6 bases; nucleotides not matched to a gene: 11. In DNA, the CDR3 is TGTGCCAGCAGGCAAGCCCCCGGGACAGGGGCCGAGCAGTACTTC. This sequence encodes CASRQAPGTGAEQYF.

V usage is TRBV28 and J usage is TRBJ2-7; 7 nucleotides match TRBD2. This CDR3 region has 14 residues. J was trimmed by 2 bases and V by 3 bases; bases with no gene match: 4. Germline CDR1 and CDR2: MDHEN and SYDVKM. Here the CDR3 reads CASSLLAEAYEQYF. In DNA form, the CDR3 reads TGTGCCAGCAGTTTGCTAGCGGAAGCCTACGAGCAGTACTTC.

V and J are TRBV7-2 and TRBJ2-7, with 9 nucleotides matching TRBD2. The CDR3 runs to 16 residues. Germline CDR1 is SGHTA and CDR2 is FQGNSA. V lost 5 bases, J lost 3 bases, and 11 bases stayed unmatched. The CDR3 coding sequence is TGTGCCAGCAGCGAGTCCATAGCGGGAGTGGGCTACGAGCAGTACTTC. It translates to CASSESIAGVGYEQYF. Using reference TRBV7-2 and TRBJ2-7 for the parts outside the CDR3, the full variable domain is GAGVSQSPSNKVTEKGKDVELRCDPISGHTALYWYRQSLGQGLEFLIYFQGNSAPDKSGLPSDRFSAERTGGSVSTLTIQRTQQEDSAVYLCASSESIAGVGYEQYFGPGTRLTVT.

The V and J genes are TRBV5-1 and TRBJ2-7; the D gene is possibly TRBD1 (7 bases). V was shortened by 4 bases and J by 5 bases, with 16 bases between the two germline ends. Per germline, CDR1 SGHRS and CDR2 YFSETQ. The CDR3 length is 14 residues. The CDR3 coding sequence is TGCGCCAGCAGCAATACAGGGGCGGGGAACGAGCAGTACTTC. Amino acid sequence: CASSNTGAGNEQYF.

The chain carries TRBV7-9 and TRBJ1-4; D ambiguous. Germline V gene sequence: CDR1 SEHNR, CDR2 FQNEAQ (reference sequence). Trimming removed 0 bases at V and 7 bases at J, with 12 bases between. The CDR3 runs to 15 residues. The CDR3 DNA follows: TGTGCCAGCAGCTTAGCGGGGAGATCCGGTGAAAAACTGTTTTTT. Protein: CASSLAGRSGEKLFF.

This clone turned up a few times. The J gene is TRBJ2-7, the V gene TRBV7-9; 10 bases align to TRBD1. The CDR3 sequence is 15 residues long. With V trimmed by 5 bases and J by 4 bases, 8 bases remained unmatched. Germline assignment: CDR1 SEHNR and CDR2 FQNEAQ (reference sequence). CDR3 coding DNA: TGTGCCAGCAGCGCGGGACAGGGGCTAATGTACGAGCAGTACTTC. This gives the protein CASSAGQGLMYEQYF.

V and J are TRBV19 and TRBJ1-3, with D maybe TRBD1 (6 bases). CDR3 length: 16 residues. V lost 4 bases and J lost 2, with 15 bases in between. Looked up from germline, CDR1 is LNHDA and CDR2 is SQIVND (reference sequence). This CDR3 is CASSKPTGTTGNTIYF. In DNA, the CDR3 is TGTGCCAGTAGTAAACCAACCGGGACAACTGGAAACACCATATATTTT.

V gene TRBV29-1 combines with J gene TRBJ1-2; the D gene is possibly TRBD1 (6 bases). Germline CDR1 is SQVTM and CDR2 is ANQGSEA. The length of the CDR3 is 16 residues. Between the trimmed V and J ends, which lost 6 bases and 0 bases, there was a span of 20 bases. CDR3 in DNA: TGCAGCGTGCCCGGGACACCAACCTTAGCTAACTATGGCTACACCTTC. Its translation: CSVPGTPTLANYGYTF. The variable domain in full, completed from reference TRBV29-1 and TRBJ1-2, reads SAVISQKPSRDICQRGTSLTIQCQVDSQVTMMFWYRQQPGQSLTLIATANQGSEATYESGFVIDKFPISRPNLTFSTLTVSNMSPEDSSIYLCSVPGTPTLANYGYTFGSGTRLTVV.

This chain connects TRBV7-3 to TRBJ2-1; perhaps D is TRBD1 or TRBD2 (5 bases each). Germline V lookup: CDR1 SGHTA, CDR2 FQGTGA. CDR3 length: 18 residues. V gave up 4 bases and J gave up 1 base, with 20 bases separating them. The CDR3 DNA is TGTGCCAGCAGCTCCCGTTCACCGGGACGTTCGTCCTACAATGAGCAGTTCTTC. Its protein is CASSSRSPGRSSYNEQFF. The full variable domain, completed using reference TRBV7-3 and TRBJ2-1, is GAGVSQTPSNKVTEKGKYVELRCDPISGHTALYWYRQSLGQGPEFLIYFQGTGAADDSGLPNDRFFAVRPEGSVSTLKIQRTERGDSAVYLCASSSRSPGRSSYNEQFFGPGTRLTVL.

The chain is built from TRBV4-3 and TRBJ2-1, with 8 nucleotides matching TRBD1. The CDR3 extends over 16 amino acids. Germline CDR1 is LGHNA and CDR2 is YSLEER. The V segment lost 5 bases and the J segment 4 bases; nucleotides outside the gene matches: 10. In nucleotides, the CDR3 is TGCGCCAGCAGCAGCCTTCCGGGACAGGCGTACAATGAGCAGTTCTTC. Its translation: CASSSLPGQAYNEQFF.

The chain combines TRBV7-2 with TRBJ2-7; D may be TRBD1 (6 bases). The CDR3 covers 14 residues. Germline V gives CDR1 SGHTA, CDR2 FQGNSA. Trimming cost V 5 bases and J 0 bases, with 11 bases left between them. CDR3 region: CASSTRDTSYEQYF. Written as DNA, the CDR3 is TGTGCCAGCAGCACCCGGGACACCTCCTACGAGCAGTACTTC.

V gene TRBV11-3 combines with J gene TRBJ2-3, with TRBD2 matching over 10 bases. The junction had 9 bases not matched to a gene; V was cut back by 5 bases and J by 1 base. Per germline, CDR1 SGHNT and CDR2 YENEEA. This CDR3 has 17 amino acids. This CDR3 is CASSPRSLAGGTDTQYF. DNA of the CDR3: TGTGCCAGCAGCCCCAGGTCCCTAGCGGGGGGCACAGATACGCAGTATTTT.

This rearrangement joins TRBV12-3 or TRBV12-4 to TRBJ1-2; D ambiguous. Trimming removed 7 bases at V and 8 bases at J, with 17 bases between. CDR3 length equals 13 residues. For the CDR3, the DNA is TGTGCCAGCACCCGAGGCGGGTTTGGAGGCTACACCTTC. Amino acid sequence: CASTRGGFGGYTF.

This clone was counted between two and nine times. V is TRBV7-8 and J is TRBJ2-2; 13 bases match TRBD2. With 1 base clipped from V and 7 bases from J, the junction kept 9 bases outside the gene matches. Germline V gene lookup returns CDR1 SGHVS and CDR2 FQNEAQ. This CDR3 has 18 amino acids. CDR3 residues: CASSLGRGTSGTGGELFF. DNA of the CDR3: TGTGCCAGCAGCTTAGGTCGGGGGACTAGCGGGACGGGCGGGGAGCTGTTTTTT.

The V call is TRBV9, the J call TRBJ2-2, with D tentatively TRBD1 (5 bases). Trimming took 0 bases from V and 5 from J, leaving 11 bases between them. The CDR3 is made up of 15 amino acids. The germline V gene has CDR1 SGDLS and CDR2 YYNGEE. In DNA form, the CDR3 reads TGTGCCAGCAGCGTAGAGGCAGGGTGGACCGGGGAGCTGTTTTTT. Protein product: CASSVEAGWTGELFF. The variable domain in full, completed from reference TRBV9 and TRBJ2-2, reads DSGVTQTPKHLITATGQRVTLRCSPRSGDLSVYWYQQSLDQGLQFLIQYYNGEERAKGNILERFSAQQFPDLHSELNLSSLELGDSALYFCASSVEAGWTGELFFGEGSRLTVL.

The rearrangement joins TRBV7-3 to TRBJ1-2; no clear D. The CDR3 has 13 amino acids. Trimming removed 3 bases at V and 7 bases at J, with 12 bases between. The germline gives CDR1 SGHTA, CDR2 FQGTGA. CDR3 region: CASSLHGYSGYTF. The CDR3 nucleotides read TGTGCCAGCAGCTTGCACGGCTATTCTGGCTACACCTTC.

The V call is TRBV9, the J call TRBJ2-3; D possibly corresponds to TRBD2 (6 bases). Trimming left V 4 bases short and J 6 bases short, with 18 bases between. The CDR3 totals 15 residues. Germline CDR1 is SGDLS and CDR2 is YYNGEE. The CDR3 coding sequence is TGTGCCAGCAGCCTAACCGGGAGCTTTGCCGATACGCAGTATTTT. Its protein is CASSLTGSFADTQYF. The variable domain in full, with the rest retrieved from reference TRBV9 and TRBJ2-3, is DSGVTQTPKHLITATGQRVTLRCSPRSGDLSVYWYQQSLDQGLQFLIQYYNGEERAKGNILERFSAQQFPDLHSELNLSSLELGDSALYFCASSLTGSFADTQYFGPGTRLTVL.

The chain employs TRBV29-1 and TRBJ2-5; D gene uncertain. V was pared by 6 bases and J by 1 base, with 12 bases between. This CDR3 has 13 amino acids. CDR1 is SQVTM, CDR2 ANQGSEA, per germline. For the CDR3, the DNA is TGCAGCGTCGCCCCGAGGCTCCAAGAGACCCAGTACTTC. It translates to CSVAPRLQETQYF.

This chain connects TRBV3-1 (or the pseudogene TRBV3-2) to TRBJ2-5; 7 bases are shared with TRBD1. The V and J ends lost 0 bases and 5 bases, in that order; junction bases with no gene match: 12. Germline V gives CDR1 LGHDT, CDR2 YNNKEL (reference sequence). The CDR3 runs 17 residues. This CDR3 is CASSQDIAQGNLETQYF. DNA of the CDR3: TGTGCCAGCAGCCAAGATATCGCACAGGGGAATCTTGAGACCCAGTACTTC.